The sequence of this TCR beta chain was determined in a study of control samples from healthy donors and cancer patients. Only in-frame clones appear in the TCRdb table, and some are missing; sequencing was by immunoSEQ multiplex PCR. The data contain some 160,000 clones, 89% of them seen just once; the ten biggest clones take up 4.9%. The sample comprised blood. This receptor was identified in a man between 25 and 39 years old in good health.

The CDR3 DNA reads TGTGCCAGCAGCCAAGTCGATCGTAGGACTAGCCAAGAGACCCAGTACTTC. Protein: CASSQVDRRTSQETQYF. V and J are TRBV4-2 and TRBJ2-5, with TRBD2 matching over 7 bases. Unmatched junction bases numbered 9, after V lost 1 base and J lost 1 base. This CDR3 is 17 amino acids long. CDR1 is LGHNA and CDR2 is YNFKEQ in the germline V gene.